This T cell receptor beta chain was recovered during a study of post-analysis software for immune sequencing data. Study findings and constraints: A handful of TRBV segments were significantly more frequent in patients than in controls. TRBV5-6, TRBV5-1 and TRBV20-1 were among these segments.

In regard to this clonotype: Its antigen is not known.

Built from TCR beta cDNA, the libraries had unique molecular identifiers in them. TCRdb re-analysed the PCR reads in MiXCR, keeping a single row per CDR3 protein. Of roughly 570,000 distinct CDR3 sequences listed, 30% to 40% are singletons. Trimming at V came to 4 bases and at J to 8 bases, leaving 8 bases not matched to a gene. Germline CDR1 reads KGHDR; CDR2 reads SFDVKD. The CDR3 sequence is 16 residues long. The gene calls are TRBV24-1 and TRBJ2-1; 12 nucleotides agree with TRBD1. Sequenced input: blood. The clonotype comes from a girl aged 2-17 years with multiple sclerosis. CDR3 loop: CATSDPGTGGWDEQFF. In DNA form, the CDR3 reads TGTGCCACCAGTGACCCAGGGACAGGGGGCTGGGATGAGCAGTTCTTC.